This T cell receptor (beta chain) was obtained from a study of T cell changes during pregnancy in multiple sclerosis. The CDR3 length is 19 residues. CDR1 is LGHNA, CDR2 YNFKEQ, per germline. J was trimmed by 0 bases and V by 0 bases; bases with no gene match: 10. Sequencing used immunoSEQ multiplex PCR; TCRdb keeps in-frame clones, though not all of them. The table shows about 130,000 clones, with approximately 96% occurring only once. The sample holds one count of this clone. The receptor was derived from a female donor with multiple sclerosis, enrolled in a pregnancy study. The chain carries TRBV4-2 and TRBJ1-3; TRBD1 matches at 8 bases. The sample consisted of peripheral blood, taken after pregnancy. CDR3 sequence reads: CASSQEVGTGSFSGNTIYF. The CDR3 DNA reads TGTGCCAGCAGCCAAGAAGTTGGGACAGGATCTTTCTCTGGAAACACCATATATTTT.